This T cell receptor beta chain came from a study of T-cell reconstitution after alpha-beta-depleted transplantation in children. This clonotype was observed at least ten times. The authors prepared the TCRbeta library with unique molecular identifiers. TCRdb itself ran the PCR reads through MiXCR, one entry per CDR3 protein. The sample yields 700,000 or so distinct CDR3 sequences, around 13% seen once. CDR1 is ENHRY, CDR2 SYGVKD, per germline. The V end was cut by 0 bases, the J end by 3 bases, with 12 bases between. The length of the CDR3 is 15 residues. The chain combines TRBV10-3 with TRBJ2-7; D not resolved. The material sequenced was PBMCs, taken before TCRalphabeta/CD19-depleted stem cell transplant. This receptor was identified in a girl aged 2-10 years with congenital amegakaryocytic thrombocytopenia, due to receive a stem cell transplant. Here the CDR3 DNA reads TGTGCCATCAGTGAGTCGTTAGGAGAGGACTACGAGCAGTACTTC. It codes for CAISESLGEDYEQYF.